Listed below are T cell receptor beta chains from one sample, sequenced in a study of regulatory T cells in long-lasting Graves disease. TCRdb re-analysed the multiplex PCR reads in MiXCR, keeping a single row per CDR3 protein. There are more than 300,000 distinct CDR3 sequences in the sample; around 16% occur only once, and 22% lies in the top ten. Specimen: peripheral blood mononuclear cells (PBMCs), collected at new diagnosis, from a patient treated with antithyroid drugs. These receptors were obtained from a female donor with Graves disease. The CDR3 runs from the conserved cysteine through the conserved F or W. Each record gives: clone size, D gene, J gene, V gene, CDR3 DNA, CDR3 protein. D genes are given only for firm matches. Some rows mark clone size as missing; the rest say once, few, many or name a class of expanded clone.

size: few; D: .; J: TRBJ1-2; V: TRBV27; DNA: TGTGCCAGCAGCTCAAGGCGGGCTAACTATGGCTACACCTTC; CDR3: CASSSRRANYGYTF
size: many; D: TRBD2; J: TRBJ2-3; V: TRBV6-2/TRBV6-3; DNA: TGTGCCAGCAGCAACATGCCCGGGACTAGCGGGATTTACACAGATACGCAGTATTTT; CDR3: CASSNMPGTSGIYTDTQYF
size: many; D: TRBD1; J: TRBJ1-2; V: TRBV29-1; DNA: TGCAGCGTTGAAGGTGGGGTGGGACAGGGGATCGACTACACCTTC; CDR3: CSVEGGVGQGIDYTF
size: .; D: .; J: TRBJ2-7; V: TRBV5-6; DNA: TGTGCCAGCAGCTTTTTGGGGGCACCCTACGAGCAGTACTTC; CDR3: CASSFLGAPYEQYF
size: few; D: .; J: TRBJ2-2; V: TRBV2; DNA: TGTGCCAGCACCTCAAAAGGGGACGGGGAGCTGTTTTTT; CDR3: CASTSKGDGELFF
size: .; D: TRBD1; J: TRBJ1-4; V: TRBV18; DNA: TGTGCCAGTTCTTCCCGCGGACAGGGGGCGGAAAAACTGTTTTTT; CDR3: CASSSRGQGAEKLFF
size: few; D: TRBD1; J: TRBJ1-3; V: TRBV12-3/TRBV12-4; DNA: TGTGCCAGCGACAGGGCTGGAAACACCATATATTTT; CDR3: CASDRAGNTIYF
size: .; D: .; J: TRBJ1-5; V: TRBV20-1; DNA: TGCAGTGCTAGAGATCGACAGGCGGACAATCAGCCCCAGCATTTT; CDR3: CSARDRQADNQPQHF
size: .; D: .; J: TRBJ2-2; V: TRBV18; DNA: TGTGCCAGCTCACCAACGACAGGGAACACCGGGGAGCTGTTTTTT; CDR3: CASSPTTGNTGELFF
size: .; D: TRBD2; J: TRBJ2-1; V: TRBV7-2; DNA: TGTGCCAGCAGCTTATCAGCGGGGGGTATGTATGAGCAGTTCTTC; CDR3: CASSLSAGGMYEQFF
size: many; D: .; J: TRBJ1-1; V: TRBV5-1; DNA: TGCGCCAGCAGCTTGGCTCCCAATTCGGGGGACGGGCCTGAAGCTTTCTTT; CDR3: CASSLAPNSGDGPEAFF
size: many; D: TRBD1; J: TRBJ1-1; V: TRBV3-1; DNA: TGTGCCAGCAGCCCGGGACAGGGGTTGGGTGAAGCTTTCTTT; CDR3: CASSPGQGLGEAFF
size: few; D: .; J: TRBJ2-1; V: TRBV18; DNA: TGTGCCAGCTCACCCCGCGCAGGGCTCGATTACAATGAGCAGTTCTTC; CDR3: CASSPRAGLDYNEQFF
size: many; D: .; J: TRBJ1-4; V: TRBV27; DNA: TGTGCCAGCAGTTTAAGGAGACAGGCTGGGGAAAAACTGTTTTTT; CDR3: CASSLRRQAGEKLFF
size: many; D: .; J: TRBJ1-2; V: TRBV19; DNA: TGTGCCAGTAGTCGGAAGGACGTCCGCTATGGCTACACCTTC; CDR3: CASSRKDVRYGYTF
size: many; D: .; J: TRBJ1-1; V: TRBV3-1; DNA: TGTGCCAGCAGCCAAATGGGCGCGGGAATGAACACTGAAGCTTTCTTT; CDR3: CASSQMGAGMNTEAFF
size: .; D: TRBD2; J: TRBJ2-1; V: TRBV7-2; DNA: TGTGCCAGCAGCCCGCGGACTAGAACCTACAATGAGCAGTTCTTC; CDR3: CASSPRTRTYNEQFF
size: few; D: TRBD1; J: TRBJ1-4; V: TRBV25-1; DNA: TGTGCCAGCCTTGACAGGGGTCGAGAAAAACTGTTTTTT; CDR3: CASLDRGREKLFF
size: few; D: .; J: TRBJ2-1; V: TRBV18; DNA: TGTGCCAGCTCACTAACGATTCAAACGGGAAATGAGCAGTTCTTC; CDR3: CASSLTIQTGNEQFF
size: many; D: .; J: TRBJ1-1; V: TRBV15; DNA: TGTGCCACCAGCAATCCCGCAGGGTGGGACACTGAAGCTTTCTTT; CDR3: CATSNPAGWDTEAFF
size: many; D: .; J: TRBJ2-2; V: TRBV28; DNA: TGTGCCAGCAGTTTATATGGGGAAACCGGGGAGCTGTTTTTT; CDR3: CASSLYGETGELFF
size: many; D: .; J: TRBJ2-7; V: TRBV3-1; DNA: TGTGCCAGCAGCCAAGATGGGGACCTTACCTACGAGCAGTACTTC; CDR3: CASSQDGDLTYEQYF
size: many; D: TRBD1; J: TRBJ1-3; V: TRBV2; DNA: TGTGCCAGCAGATCACAGGGGAACGCTGGAAACACCATATATTTT; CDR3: CASRSQGNAGNTIYF
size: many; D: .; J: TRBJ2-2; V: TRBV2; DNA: TGTGCCAGCACAACGACCGGGGAGCTGTTTTTT; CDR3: CASTTTGELFF
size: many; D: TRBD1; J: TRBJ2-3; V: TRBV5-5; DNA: TGTGCCAGCAGCTGGGACAGGCGCCTCGCGGGGGATACGCAGTATTTT; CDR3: CASSWDRRLAGDTQYF
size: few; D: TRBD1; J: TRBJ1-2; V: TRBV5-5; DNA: TGTGCCAGCAGCGCCCACTCCGGGACAGCTAACTATGGCTACACCTTC; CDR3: CASSAHSGTANYGYTF
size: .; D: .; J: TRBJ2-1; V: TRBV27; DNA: TGTGCCAGCAGTTTTTCAGGGACCTACAATGAGCAGTTCTTC; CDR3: CASSFSGTYNEQFF
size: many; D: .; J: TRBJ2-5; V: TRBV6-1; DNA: TGTGCCAGCTTGCCGGGACACTTAGAGACCCAGTACTTC; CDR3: CASLPGHLETQYF
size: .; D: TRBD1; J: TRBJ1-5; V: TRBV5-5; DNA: TGTGCCAGCAGCTTGGCCGGACAGGGGTCTGGTCAGCCCCAGCATTTT; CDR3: CASSLAGQGSGQPQHF
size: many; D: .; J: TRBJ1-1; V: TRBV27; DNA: TGTGCCAGCGGGACGAACACTGAAGCTTTCTTT; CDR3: CASGTNTEAFF
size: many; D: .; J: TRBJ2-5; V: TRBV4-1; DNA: TGCGCCAGCAGCCAAGAATCCGGGGGCGCGGAGACCCAGTACTTC; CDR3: CASSQESGGAETQYF
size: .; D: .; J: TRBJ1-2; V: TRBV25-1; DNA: TGTGCCAGCAGTGGACCTCAGAGGGGCTGGTATGGCTACACCTTC; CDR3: CASSGPQRGWYGYTF
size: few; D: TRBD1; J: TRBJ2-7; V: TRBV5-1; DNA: TGCGTCAGCAGCTCCGGGACAGGGGGAGGTGAGCAGTACTTC; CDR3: CVSSSGTGGGEQYF
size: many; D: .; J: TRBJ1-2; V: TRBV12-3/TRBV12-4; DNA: TGTGCCAGCATAGGCGGAGGTTATGGCTACACCTTC; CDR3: CASIGGGYGYTF
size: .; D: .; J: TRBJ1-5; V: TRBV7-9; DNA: TGTGCCAGCAGCGGTCACGTTGATCAGCCCCAGCATTTT; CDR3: CASSGHVDQPQHF
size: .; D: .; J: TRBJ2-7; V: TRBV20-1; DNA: TGCAGTGCGCCAGTAGGGGGTAGCGACAGGGAGCAGTACTTC; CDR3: CSAPVGGSDREQYF
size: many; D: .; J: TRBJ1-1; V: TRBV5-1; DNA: TGCGCCAGCAGCCCAAACTTGAACACTGAAGCTTTCTTT; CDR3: CASSPNLNTEAFF
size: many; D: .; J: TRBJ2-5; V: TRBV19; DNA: TGTGCCAGTAGTGCAGTGTCCCAAGAGACCCAGTACTTC; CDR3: CASSAVSQETQYF
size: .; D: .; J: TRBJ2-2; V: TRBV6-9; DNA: TGTGCCAGCAGTTACTCAGCCCGGGACTCTAACACCGGGGAGCTGTTTTTT; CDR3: CASSYSARDSNTGELFF
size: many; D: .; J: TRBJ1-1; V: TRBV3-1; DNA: TGTGCCAGCAGCTCCTCGCAGGGTGGGAACACTGAAGCTTTCTTT; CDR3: CASSSSQGGNTEAFF
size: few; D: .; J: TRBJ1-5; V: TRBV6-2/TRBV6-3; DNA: TGTGCCAGCACCCGGGCCGAGTATAGCAATCAGCCCCAGCATTTT; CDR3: CASTRAEYSNQPQHF
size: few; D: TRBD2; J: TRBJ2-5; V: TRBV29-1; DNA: TGCAGCGTGGAACCAATAGCGGGAAAGGCTCAAGAGACCCAGTACTTC; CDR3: CSVEPIAGKAQETQYF
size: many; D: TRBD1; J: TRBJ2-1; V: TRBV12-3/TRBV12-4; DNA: TGTGCCAGCAGAAACAGGGGCAATGAGCAGTTCTTC; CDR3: CASRNRGNEQFF